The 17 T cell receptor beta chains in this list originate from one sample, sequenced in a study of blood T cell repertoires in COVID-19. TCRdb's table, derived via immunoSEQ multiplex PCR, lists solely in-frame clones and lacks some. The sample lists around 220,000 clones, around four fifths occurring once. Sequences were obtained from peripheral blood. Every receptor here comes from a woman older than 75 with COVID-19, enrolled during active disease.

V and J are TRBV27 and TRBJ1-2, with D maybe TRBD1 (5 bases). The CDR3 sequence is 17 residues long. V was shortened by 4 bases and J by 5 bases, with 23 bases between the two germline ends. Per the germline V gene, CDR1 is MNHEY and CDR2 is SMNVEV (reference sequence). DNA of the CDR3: TGTGCCAGCAGTTCGAACTCTCTTGATCAGGGAGGATATGGCTACACCTTC. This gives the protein CASSSNSLDQGGYGYTF.

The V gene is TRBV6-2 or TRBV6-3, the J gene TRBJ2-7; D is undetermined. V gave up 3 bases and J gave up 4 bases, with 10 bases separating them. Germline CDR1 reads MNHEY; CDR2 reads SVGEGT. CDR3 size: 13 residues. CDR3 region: CASSYTSVYEQYF. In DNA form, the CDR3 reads TGTGCCAGCAGTTATACCAGCGTGTACGAGCAGTACTTC.

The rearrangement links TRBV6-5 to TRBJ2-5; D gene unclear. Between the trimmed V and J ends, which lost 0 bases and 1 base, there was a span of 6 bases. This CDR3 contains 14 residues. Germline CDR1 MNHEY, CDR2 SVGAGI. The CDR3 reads CASSYSWLQETQYF. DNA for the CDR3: TGTGCCAGCAGTTACTCATGGCTCCAAGAGACCCAGTACTTC.

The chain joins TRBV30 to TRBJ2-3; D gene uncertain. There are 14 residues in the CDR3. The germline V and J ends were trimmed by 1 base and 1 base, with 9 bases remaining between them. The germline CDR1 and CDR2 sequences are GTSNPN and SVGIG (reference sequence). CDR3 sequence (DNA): TGTGCCTGGAGTGGAGGTACGGGCACAGATACGCAGTATTTT. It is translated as CAWSGGTGTDTQYF.

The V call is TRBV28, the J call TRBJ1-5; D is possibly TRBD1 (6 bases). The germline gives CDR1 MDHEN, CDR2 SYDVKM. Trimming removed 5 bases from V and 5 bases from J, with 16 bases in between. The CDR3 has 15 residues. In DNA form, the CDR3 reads TGTGCCAGCAGTCGACGGGGTGGGGGCGATCAGCCCCAGCATTTT. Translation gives CASSRRGGGDQPQHF.

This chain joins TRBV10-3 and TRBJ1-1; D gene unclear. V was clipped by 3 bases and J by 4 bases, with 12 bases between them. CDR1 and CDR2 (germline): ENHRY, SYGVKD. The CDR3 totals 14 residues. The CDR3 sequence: CAISDGERGTEAFF. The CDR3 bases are TGTGCCATCAGTGATGGTGAACGAGGCACTGAAGCTTTCTTT.

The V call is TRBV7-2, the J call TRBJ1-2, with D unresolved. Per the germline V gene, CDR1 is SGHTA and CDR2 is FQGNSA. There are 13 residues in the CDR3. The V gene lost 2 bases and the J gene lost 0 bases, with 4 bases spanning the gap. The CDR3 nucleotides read TGTGCCAGCAGCTTAACAGCTAACTATGGCTACACCTTC. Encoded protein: CASSLTANYGYTF. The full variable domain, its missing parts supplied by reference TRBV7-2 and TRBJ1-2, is GAGVSQSPSNKVTEKGKDVELRCDPISGHTALYWYRQSLGQGLEFLIYFQGNSAPDKSGLPSDRFSAERTGGSVSTLTIQRTQQEDSAVYLCASSLTANYGYTFGSGTRLTVV.

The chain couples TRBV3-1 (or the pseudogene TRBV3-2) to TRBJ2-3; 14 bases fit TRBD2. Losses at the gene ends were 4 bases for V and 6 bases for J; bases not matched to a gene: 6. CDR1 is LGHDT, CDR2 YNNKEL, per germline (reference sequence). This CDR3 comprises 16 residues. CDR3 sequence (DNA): TGTGCCAGCAGCCTGGGACTAGCGGGGGCGGGGGATACGCAGTATTTT. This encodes CASSLGLAGAGDTQYF.

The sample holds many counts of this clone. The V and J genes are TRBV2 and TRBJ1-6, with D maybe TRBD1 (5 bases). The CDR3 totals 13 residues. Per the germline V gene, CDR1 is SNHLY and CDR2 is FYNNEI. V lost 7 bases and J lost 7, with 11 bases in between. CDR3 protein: CASKGQGNSPLHF. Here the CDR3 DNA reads TGTGCCAGCAAGGGCCAGGGAAATTCACCCCTCCACTTT.

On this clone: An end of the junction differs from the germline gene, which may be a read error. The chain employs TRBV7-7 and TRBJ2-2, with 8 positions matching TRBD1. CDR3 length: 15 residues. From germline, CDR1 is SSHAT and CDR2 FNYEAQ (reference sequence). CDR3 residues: CASSLVTGGAGELFF. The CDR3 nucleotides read TGTGCTAGCAGCTTAGTTACAGGGGGTGCCGGGGAGCTGTTTTTT. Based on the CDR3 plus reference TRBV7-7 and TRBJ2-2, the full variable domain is GAGVSQSPRYKVTKRGQDVTLRCDPISSHATLYWYQQALGQGPEFLTYFNYEAQPDKSGLPSDRFSAERPEGSISTLTIQRTEQRDSAMYRCASSLVTGGAGELFFGEGSRLTVL.

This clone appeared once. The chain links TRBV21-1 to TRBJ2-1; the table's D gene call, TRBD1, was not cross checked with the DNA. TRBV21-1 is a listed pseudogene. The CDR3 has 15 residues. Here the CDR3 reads CASSKKGDRELAQFF. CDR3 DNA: TGTGCCAGCAGCAAAAAGGGGGACAGGGAGCTCGCGCAGTTCTTC.

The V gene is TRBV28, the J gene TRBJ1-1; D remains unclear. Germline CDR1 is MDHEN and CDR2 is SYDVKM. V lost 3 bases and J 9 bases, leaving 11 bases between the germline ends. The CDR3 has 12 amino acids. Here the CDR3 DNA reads TGTGCCAGCAGTTTCCGGGTCGGAAAAGCTTTCTTT. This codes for CASSFRVGKAFF.

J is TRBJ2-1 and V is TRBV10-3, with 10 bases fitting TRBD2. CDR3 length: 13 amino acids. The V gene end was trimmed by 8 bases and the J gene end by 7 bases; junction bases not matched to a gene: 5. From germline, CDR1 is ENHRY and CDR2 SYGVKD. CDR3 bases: TGTGCCATCGGCGAGCGGGAGGGGAATGAGCAGTTCTTC. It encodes CAIGEREGNEQFF.

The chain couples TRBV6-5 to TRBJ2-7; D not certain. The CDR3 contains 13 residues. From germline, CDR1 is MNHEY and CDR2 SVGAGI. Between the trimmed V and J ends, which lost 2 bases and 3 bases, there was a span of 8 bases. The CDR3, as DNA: TGTGCCAGCAGTTACGGGCAGTTCTACGAGCAGTACTTC. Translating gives CASSYGQFYEQYF.

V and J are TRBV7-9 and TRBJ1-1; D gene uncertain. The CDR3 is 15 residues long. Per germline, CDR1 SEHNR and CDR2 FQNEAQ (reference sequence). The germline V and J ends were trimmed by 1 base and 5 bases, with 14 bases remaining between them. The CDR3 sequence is CASSLGTAPRTEAFF. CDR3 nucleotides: TGTGCCAGCAGCTTAGGTACCGCCCCGAGGACTGAAGCTTTCTTT.

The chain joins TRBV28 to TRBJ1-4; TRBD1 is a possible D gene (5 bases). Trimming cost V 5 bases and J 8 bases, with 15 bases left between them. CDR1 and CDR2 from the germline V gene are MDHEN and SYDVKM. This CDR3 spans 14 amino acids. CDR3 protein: CASSPQGGSEKLFF. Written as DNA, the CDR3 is TGTGCCAGCAGTCCCCAGGGAGGGAGCGAAAAACTGTTTTTT.

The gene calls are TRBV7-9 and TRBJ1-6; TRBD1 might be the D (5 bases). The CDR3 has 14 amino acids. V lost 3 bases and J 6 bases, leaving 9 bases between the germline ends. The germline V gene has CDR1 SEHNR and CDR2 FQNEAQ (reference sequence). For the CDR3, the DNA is TGTGCCAGCAGCTTTAGGGGATCTAATTCACCCCTCCACTTT. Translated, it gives CASSFRGSNSPLHF. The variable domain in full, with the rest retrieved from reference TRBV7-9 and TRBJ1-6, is DTGVSQNPRHKITKRGQNVTFRCDPISEHNRLYWYRQTLGQGPEFLTYFQNEAQLEKSRLLSDRFSAERPKGSFSTLEIQRTEQGDSAMYLCASSFRGSNSPLHFGNGTRLTVT.